These T cell receptor beta chains were read from a single sample in a study of cytotoxic CD8 clonotypes in ibrutinib-treated CLL. Here immunoSEQ multiplex PCR was the method, and the copy in TCRdb shows in-frame clones only, minus some. The repertoire holds over 150,000 clones, with 81% as singletons. This sample comprised PBMCs, obtained after 12 months of ibrutinib treatment. The origin of the receptors is a human donor with chronic lymphocytic leukemia. Both conserved end residues are part of each CDR3. The D gene is left open where the match is weak.

V	D	J	CDR3
TRBV7-2	-	TRBJ1-2	CASSNQLQGNYGYTF
TRBV4-3	TRBD1	TRBJ2-7	CASSQDWTGGNEQYF
TRBV28	-	TRBJ1-5	CASAVAISNQPQHF
TRBV4-2	-	TRBJ1-1	CASSQGRAEEAFF
TRBV5-6	TRBD2	TRBJ2-7	CASSLRLAGRSYEQYF
TRBV6-1	TRBD2	TRBJ2-7	CASSGPTSGFEQYF
TRBV28	-	TRBJ1-5	CASKSRSVRQGNQPQHF
TRBV18	TRBD1	TRBJ1-3	CASSTLLRDRRGNTIYF
TRBV15	-	TRBJ1-1	CATSRSSANTEAFF
TRBV5-1	TRBD1	TRBJ2-3	CASLPGQGGDTQYF
TRBV4-1	-	TRBJ2-3	CASSQDRGASTDTQYF
TRBV9	-	TRBJ1-3	CASSPRATRNTIYF
TRBV7-2	TRBD2	TRBJ2-1	CASSYSGLAERNEQFF
TRBV7-6	-	TRBJ2-1	CASSTPGTPDNEQFF
TRBV6-5	-	TRBJ1-5	CASSYSSVSNQPQHF
TRBV4-1	-	TRBJ2-7	CASSQGGKGLGSQGQYF
TRBV30	-	TRBJ1-5	CAWSSAGAANQPQHF
TRBV5-1	-	TRBJ1-2	CASSLDAANYGYTF
TRBV7-2	-	TRBJ1-3	CASSLRVVSGNTIYF
TRBV28	TRBD1	TRBJ1-2	CASSLILLGQNYGYTF
TRBV4-2	-	TRBJ2-2	CASSQDQTINTGELFF
TRBV7-3	TRBD1	TRBJ2-2	CASRLPGQGTDTGELFF
TRBV6-1	-	TRBJ2-7	CASSGSGPRSSYEQYF
TRBV4-1	TRBD1	TRBJ1-3	CASSHIWTGAGNTIYF
TRBV11-3	TRBD1	TRBJ2-1	CASSWTGSSYNEQFF
TRBV30	-	TRBJ1-2	CAWRRTTGSSYGYTF
TRBV2	-	TRBJ1-1	CASSFHQVRSEAFF
TRBV5-1	TRBD1	TRBJ2-7	CASSPMAGTGSDEQYF
TRBV7-3	TRBD2	TRBJ2-2	CASTLGTTTGELFF
TRBV30	TRBD1	TRBJ2-7	CAWRTGQGFLYEQYF
TRBV28	-	TRBJ2-7	CASRKGNYEQYF
TRBV19	-	TRBJ2-7	CASSMGRVGYEQYF
TRBV15	-	TRBJ1-4	CATSSPVMGGLLFF
TRBV6-5	-	TRBJ1-5	CASRLQGSNQPQHF
TRBV7-9	-	TRBJ1-1	CASSLARGFGRAGGAFF
TRBV27	TRBD2	TRBJ2-1	CASRGQGRTSGSYNEQFF
TRBV23-1	-	TRBJ1-2	CASSQSWVVGYTF
TRBV4-3	-	TRBJ2-2	CASSQVASNTGELFF
TRBV27	TRBD2	TRBJ2-3	CASRIRPTSGSPDTQYF
TRBV5-1	TRBD2	TRBJ2-3	CASSTTSGGAWETQYF
TRBV7-8	TRBD1	TRBJ2-7	CASRPTGTGASGEQYF
TRBV11-2	TRBD1	TRBJ1-6	CASSLGTGSNSPLHF